This TCR beta chain was identified in a study of post-analysis software for immune sequencing data. Background on the study: Included among the disease courses, which were recorded for the cohort, were relapsing-remitting, secondary progressive and progressive-relapsing multiple sclerosis. General observations from the study: Patients showed TRBV5-6, TRBV5-1 and TRBV20-1 among five TRBV segments more frequent than in controls. Compared with controls, patients showed significantly lower normalized Chao1 diversity. F measure showed strong co-clustering of same-batch samples.

Unique molecular identifiers were carried by the TCR beta cDNA libraries. There were roughly 0.95 to 11 million T cells, and 510,000 or so cDNA molecules came from them. One entry per CDR3 protein results from TCRdb running MiXCR on the PCR reads. The sample records over 700,000 distinct CDR3 sequences, about 27% being singletons. In the case of this clonotype: Its antigen is unidentified. Relative to the germline gene, one junction end is altered; a read error may explain this.

The length of the CDR3 is 15 residues. Germline V gene data show CDR1 as LGHDT and CDR2 as YNNKEL (reference sequence). The material sequenced was blood. This TCR derives from a girl between 5 and 17 years old with multiple sclerosis. The rearrangement joins TRBV3-1 to TRBJ2-3; D possibly uses TRBD1 or TRBD2 (5 bases each). CDR3 DNA sequence: TGTGCCAGCAGCCAAGGGGCACCTAGCACAGGTACGCAGTATTTT. Amino acids: CASSQGAPSTGTQYF.